This TCR beta chain was sequenced in a study of radiotherapy plus CTLA-4 blockade in lung cancer. Study details: For about 19% of patients, objective responses occurred, and about 30% had disease control.

Study-level results: Clones derived from tumor TCRs expanded in blood after radiotherapy plus ipilimumab. Reportedly, early blood T cell clone dynamics best predicted response, with interferon-beta.

V shed 5 bases and J 12 bases; nucleotides not matched to a gene: 13. This CDR3 region has 14 residues. The V gene's germline CDR1 is SEHNR and CDR2 FQNEAQ (reference sequence). This clone turned up a few times. As yet, its antigen is unknown. People whose metastatic non-small-cell lung cancer was chemo-refractory got focal radiation along with CTLA-4 blockade by ipilimumab. The assay was immunoSEQ multiplex PCR, and TCRdb's table has in-frame clones only and misses some. The sample yields tens of thousands of clones, 80% to 90% seen once. This rearrangement joins TRBV7-9 to TRBJ2-1; 7 nucleotides line up with TRBD1. The receptor comes from a human donor with non-small cell lung cancer who had stable disease on radiotherapy plus ipilimumab. The specimen comprised peripheral blood, sampled from a patient treated with radiotherapy plus ipilimumab. CDR3 DNA: TGTGCCAGCAGCCCCCGGGGACAGTTTCGGGGGCAGTTCTTC. Protein: CASSPRGQFRGQFF.